This record looks at one T cell receptor (beta chain) sequence and its context. What it binds is unknown. The data stem from a study of CD8 T cells in ankylosing spondylitis. Library preparation for TCR beta used quantitative 5'-RACE with molecular barcodes. In TCRdb, the 5' RACE reads were re-called with MiXCR into one record per CDR3 protein. The profile shows 390,000 or so distinct CDR3 sequences, approximately 20% of them singletons. Study results and limitations: Earlier reports found some motif variants in synovial fluid and blood in reactive arthritis. Clones linked to disease, bearing a CD8+ phenotype, were relatively rare in peripheral blood. Clones linked to disease were reported to show significant enrichment in matched ankylosing spondylitis synovial fluid. One TCR beta motif, made up of roughly 8 highly homologous variants, appeared characteristic of ankylosing spondylitis blood.

CDR3 length: 15 residues. The germline V gene has CDR1 SGHTA and CDR2 FQGNSA. V was clipped by 1 base and J by 5 bases, with 11 bases between them. The gene calls are TRBV7-2 and TRBJ2-2; D possibly corresponds to TRBD2 (6 bases). The sequence derives from a male donor with ankylosing spondylitis. The sample consisted of blood, either unsorted or a sorted T cell fraction (not recorded which). For the CDR3, the DNA is TGTGCCAGCAGCTTAGGGTTCCGGGGGACCGGGGAGCTGTTTTTT. Its translation is CASSLGFRGTGELFF. The complete variable domain, with remaining parts taken from reference TRBV7-2 and TRBJ2-2, reads GAGVSQSPSNKVTEKGKDVELRCDPISGHTALYWYRQSLGQGLEFLIYFQGNSAPDKSGLPSDRFSAERTGGSVSTLTIQRTQQEDSAVYLCASSLGFRGTGELFFGEGSRLTVL.